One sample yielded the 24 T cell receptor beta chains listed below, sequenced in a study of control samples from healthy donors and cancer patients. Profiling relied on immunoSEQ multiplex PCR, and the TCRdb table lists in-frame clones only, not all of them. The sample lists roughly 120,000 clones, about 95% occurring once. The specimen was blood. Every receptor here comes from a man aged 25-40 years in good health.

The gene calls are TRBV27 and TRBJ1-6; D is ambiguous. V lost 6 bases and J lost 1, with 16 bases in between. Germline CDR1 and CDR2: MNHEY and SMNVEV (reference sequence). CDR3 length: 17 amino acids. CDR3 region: CASSAGKGWSYNSPLHF. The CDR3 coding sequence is TGTGCCAGCAGCGCCGGGAAGGGATGGTCCTATAATTCACCCCTCCACTTT.

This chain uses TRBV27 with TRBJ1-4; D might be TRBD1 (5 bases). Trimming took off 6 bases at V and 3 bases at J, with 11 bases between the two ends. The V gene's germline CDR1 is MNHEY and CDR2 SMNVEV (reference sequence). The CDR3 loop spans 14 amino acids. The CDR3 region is CASRGGGPNEKLFF. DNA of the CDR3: TGTGCCAGCAGGGGCGGGGGTCCTAATGAAAAACTGTTTTTT.

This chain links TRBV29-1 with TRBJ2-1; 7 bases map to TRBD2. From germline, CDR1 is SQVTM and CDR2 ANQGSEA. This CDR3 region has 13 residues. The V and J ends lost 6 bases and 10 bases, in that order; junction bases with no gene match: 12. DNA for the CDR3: TGCAGCGTCGAACCGACTAGCTTCTGGGAGCAGTTCTTC. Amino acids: CSVEPTSFWEQFF.

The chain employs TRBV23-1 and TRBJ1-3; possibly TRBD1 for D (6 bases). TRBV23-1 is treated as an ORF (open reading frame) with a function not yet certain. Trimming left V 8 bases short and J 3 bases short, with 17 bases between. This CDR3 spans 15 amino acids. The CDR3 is CASWPPQGYGNTIYF. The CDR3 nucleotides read TGCGCCAGCTGGCCTCCACAGGGATATGGAAACACCATATATTTT.

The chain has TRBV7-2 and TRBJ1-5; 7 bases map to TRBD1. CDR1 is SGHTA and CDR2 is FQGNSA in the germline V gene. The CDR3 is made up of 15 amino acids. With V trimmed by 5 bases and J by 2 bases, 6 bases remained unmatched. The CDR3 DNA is TGTGCCAGCAGCCTTAGGACAGGAGGCAATCAGCCCCAGCATTTT. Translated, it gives CASSLRTGGNQPQHF.

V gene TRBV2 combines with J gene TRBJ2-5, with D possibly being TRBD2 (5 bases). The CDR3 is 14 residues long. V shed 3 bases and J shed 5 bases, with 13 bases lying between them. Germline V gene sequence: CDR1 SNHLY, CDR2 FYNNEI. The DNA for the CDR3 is TGTGCCAGCAGTGAGTCGTCGGGCGGGGAGACCCAGTACTTC. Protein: CASSESSGGETQYF.

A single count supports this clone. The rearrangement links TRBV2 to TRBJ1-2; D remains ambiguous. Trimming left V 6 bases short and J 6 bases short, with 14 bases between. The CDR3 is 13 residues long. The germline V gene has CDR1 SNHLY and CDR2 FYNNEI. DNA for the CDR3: TGTGCCAGCAGGCGACCGGTCTGGAATGGCTACACCTTC. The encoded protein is CASRRPVWNGYTF.

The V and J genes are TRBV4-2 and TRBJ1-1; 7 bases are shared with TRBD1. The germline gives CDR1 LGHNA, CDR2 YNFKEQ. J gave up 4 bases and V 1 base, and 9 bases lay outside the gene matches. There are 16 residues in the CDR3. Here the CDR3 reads CASSQASGQAVTEAFF. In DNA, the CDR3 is TGTGCCAGCAGCCAAGCAAGCGGACAGGCAGTCACTGAAGCTTTCTTT.

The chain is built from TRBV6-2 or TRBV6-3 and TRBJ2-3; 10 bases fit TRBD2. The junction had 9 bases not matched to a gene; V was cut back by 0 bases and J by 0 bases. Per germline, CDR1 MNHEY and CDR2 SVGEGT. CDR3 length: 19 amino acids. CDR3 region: CASSYSKSSGGLSTDTQYF. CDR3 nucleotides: TGTGCCAGCAGTTACTCGAAGTCTAGCGGGGGCCTAAGCACAGATACGCAGTATTTT.

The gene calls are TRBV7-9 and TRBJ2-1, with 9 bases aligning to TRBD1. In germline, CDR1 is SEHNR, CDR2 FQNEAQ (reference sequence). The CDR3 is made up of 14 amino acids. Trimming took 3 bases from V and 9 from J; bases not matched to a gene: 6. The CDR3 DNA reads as TGTGCCAGCAGCTTGGGGACAGGGTATCGTGAGCAGTTCTTC. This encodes CASSLGTGYREQFF.

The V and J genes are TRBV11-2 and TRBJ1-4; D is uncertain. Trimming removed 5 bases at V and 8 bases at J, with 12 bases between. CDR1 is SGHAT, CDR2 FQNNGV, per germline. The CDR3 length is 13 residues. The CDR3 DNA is TGTGCCAGCAGCCGCGGAGAGTTAGAAAAACTGTTTTTT. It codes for CASSRGELEKLFF.

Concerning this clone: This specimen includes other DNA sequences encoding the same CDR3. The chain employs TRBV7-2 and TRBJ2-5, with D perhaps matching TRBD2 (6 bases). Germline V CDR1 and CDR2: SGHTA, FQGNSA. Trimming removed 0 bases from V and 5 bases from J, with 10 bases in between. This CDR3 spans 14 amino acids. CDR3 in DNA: TGTGCCAGCAGCTTAGCGGGGGGTGGGGAGACCCAGTACTTC. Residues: CASSLAGGGETQYF. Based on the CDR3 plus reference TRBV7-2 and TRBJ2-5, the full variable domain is GAGVSQSPSNKVTEKGKDVELRCDPISGHTALYWYRQSLGQGLEFLIYFQGNSAPDKSGLPSDRFSAERTGGSVSTLTIQRTQQEDSAVYLCASSLAGGGETQYFGPGTRLLVL.

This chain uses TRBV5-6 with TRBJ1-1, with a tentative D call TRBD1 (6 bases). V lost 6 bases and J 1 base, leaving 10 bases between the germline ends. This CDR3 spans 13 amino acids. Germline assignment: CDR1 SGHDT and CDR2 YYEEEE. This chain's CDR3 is CASILGQNTEAFF. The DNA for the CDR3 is TGTGCCAGCATCCTGGGACAGAACACTGAAGCTTTCTTT.

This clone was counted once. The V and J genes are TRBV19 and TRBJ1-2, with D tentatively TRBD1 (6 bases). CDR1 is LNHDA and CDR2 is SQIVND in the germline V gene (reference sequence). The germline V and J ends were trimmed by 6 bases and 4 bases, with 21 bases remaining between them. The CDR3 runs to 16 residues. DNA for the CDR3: TGTGCCAGTAGGGACAGTGTCTCAAGCCTTGGCTATGGCTACACCTTC. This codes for CASRDSVSSLGYGYTF.

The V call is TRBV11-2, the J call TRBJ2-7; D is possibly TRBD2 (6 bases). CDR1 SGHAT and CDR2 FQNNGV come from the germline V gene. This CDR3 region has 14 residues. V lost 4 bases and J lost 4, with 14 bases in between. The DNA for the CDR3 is TGTGCCAGCAGCTCCGGACTAATTAAGTACGAGCAGTACTTC. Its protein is CASSSGLIKYEQYF. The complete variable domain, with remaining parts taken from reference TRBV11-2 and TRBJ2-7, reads EAGVAQSPRYKIIEKRQSVAFWCNPISGHATLYWYQQILGQGPKLLIQFQNNGVVDDSQLPKDRFSAERLKGVDSTLKIQPAKLEDSAVYLCASSSGLIKYEQYFGPGTRLTVT.

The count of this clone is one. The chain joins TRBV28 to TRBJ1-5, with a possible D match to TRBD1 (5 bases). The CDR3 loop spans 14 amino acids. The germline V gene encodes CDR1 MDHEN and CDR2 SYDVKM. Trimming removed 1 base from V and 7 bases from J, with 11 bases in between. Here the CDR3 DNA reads TGTGCCAGCAGTTTATTGGGGCGAAGGCAGCCCCAGCATTTT. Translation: CASSLLGRRQPQHF.

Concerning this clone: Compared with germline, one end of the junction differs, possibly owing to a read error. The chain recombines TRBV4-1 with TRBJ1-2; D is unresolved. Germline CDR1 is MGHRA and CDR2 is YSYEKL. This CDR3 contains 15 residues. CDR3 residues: CASSKDGTERYGYTF. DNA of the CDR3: TGCGCCAGCAGCAAAGATGGAACAGAAAGGTATGGCTACACCTTC.

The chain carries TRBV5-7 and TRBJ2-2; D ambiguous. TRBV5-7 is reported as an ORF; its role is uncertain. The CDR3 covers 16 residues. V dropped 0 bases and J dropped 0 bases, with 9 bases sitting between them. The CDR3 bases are TGTGCCAGCAGCTTGGAGGGTCACGCGAACACCGGGGAGCTGTTTTTT. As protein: CASSLEGHANTGELFF.

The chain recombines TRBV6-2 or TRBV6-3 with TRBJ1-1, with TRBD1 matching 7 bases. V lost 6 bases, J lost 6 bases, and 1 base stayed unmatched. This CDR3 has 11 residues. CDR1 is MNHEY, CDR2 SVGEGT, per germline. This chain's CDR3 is CASSQGAEAFF. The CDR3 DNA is TGTGCCAGCAGCCAGGGGGCTGAAGCTTTCTTT.

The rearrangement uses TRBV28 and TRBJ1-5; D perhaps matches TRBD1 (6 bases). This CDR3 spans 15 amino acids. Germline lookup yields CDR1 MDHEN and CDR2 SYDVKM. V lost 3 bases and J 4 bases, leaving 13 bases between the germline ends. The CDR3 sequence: CASSLDRSFNQPQHF. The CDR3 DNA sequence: TGTGCCAGCAGTTTGGACAGATCTTTTAATCAGCCCCAGCATTTT.

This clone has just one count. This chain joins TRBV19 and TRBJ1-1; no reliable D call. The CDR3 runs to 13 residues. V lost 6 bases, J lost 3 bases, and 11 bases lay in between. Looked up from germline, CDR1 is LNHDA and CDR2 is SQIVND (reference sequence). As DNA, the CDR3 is TGTGCCAGTAGGGGTACGGGCGACACTGAAGCTTTCTTT. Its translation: CASRGTGDTEAFF. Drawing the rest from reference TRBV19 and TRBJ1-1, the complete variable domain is DGGITQSPKYLFRKEGQNVTLSCEQNLNHDAMYWYRQDPGQGLRLIYYSQIVNDFQKGDIAEGYSVSREKKESFPLTVTSAQKNPTAFYLCASRGTGDTEAFFGQGTRLTVV.

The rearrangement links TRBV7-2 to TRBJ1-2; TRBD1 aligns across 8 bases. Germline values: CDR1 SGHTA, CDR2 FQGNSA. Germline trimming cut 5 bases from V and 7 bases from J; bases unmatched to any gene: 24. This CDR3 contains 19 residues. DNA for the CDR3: TGTGCCAGCAGCCAGACCCTAGCCCGATCCGGCAGGGGGCTCTCTGGCTACACCTTC. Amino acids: CASSQTLARSGRGLSGYTF.

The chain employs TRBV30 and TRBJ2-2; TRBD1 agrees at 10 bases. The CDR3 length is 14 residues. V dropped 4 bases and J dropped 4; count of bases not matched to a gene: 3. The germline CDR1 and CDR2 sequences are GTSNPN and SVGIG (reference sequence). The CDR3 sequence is CAWTRTGGTGELFF. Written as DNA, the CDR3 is TGTGCCTGGACAAGGACAGGGGGCACCGGGGAGCTGTTTTTT.

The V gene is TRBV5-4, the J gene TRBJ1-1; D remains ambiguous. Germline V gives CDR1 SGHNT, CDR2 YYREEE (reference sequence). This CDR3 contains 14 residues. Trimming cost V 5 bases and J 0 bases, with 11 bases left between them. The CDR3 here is CASRLVEMNTEAFF. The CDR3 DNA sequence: TGTGCCAGCAGACTAGTGGAGATGAACACTGAAGCTTTCTTT.